This TCR beta chain was recorded in a study of cytomegalovirus exposure and HLA in healthy donors. The overall study: The 120 validation repertoires were produced on the same platform as the 550 to 700 repertoires of the first cohort. This was reported in a later analysis. General study findings and limits: Among TCR sequences, most were rare, though some public TCRs appeared in many donors. High sensitivity and specificity were reportedly achieved when the classifier diagnosed cytomegalovirus status.

This clone was picked up a small number of times. Its antigen is as yet unknown. Sequencing was performed with immunoSEQ multiplex PCR; in TCRdb, only in-frame clones are kept and a portion is missing. The sample records roughly 220,000 clones, 75% to 95% being singletons. While the first cohort had 650 to 850 subjects, the donors belonged to the separate validation cohort of 100 to 150 subjects. The CDR3 covers 16 residues. Germline CDR1 reads ENHRY; CDR2 reads SYGVKD. Between the trimmed V and J ends, which lost 3 bases and 0 bases, there was a span of 14 bases. Sample: PBMCs. The chain recombines TRBV10-3 with TRBJ1-2; weak D call: TRBD1 (6 bases). This receptor was identified in a woman younger than 35 in good health and CMV-seronegative. CDR3 sequence reads: CAISEARGKTNYGYTF. In DNA, the CDR3 is TGTGCCATCAGTGAAGCTAGGGGGAAGACTAACTATGGCTACACCTTC.